This is a list of T cell receptor beta chains from one sample in a study of blood T cell repertoires in COVID-19. Measured with immunoSEQ multiplex PCR; TCRdb has only the in-frame clones, and not every one. The table lists about 270,000 clones, under 90% of them singletons. Material: peripheral blood. The receptor set was obtained from a woman between 55 and 75 years old with active or convalescent COVID-19. Both conserved end residues are part of each CDR3. D genes are given only for firm matches. Clone sizes are given selectively: once, few, many, or a class where the clone is expanded.

j_gene: TRBJ1-4
abundance: -
v_gene: TRBV24-1
d_gene: -
CDR3nt: TGTGCCACCAGTGGGAGGGAAGGTGAAAAACTGTTTTTT
CDR3aa: CATSGREGEKLFF

j_gene: TRBJ2-1
abundance: -
v_gene: TRBV19
d_gene: TRBD2
CDR3nt: TGTGCCAGTAGTAGGGGGGGTAGCCTCTCCTACAATGAGCAGTTCTTC
CDR3aa: CASSRGGSLSYNEQFF

j_gene: TRBJ1-5
abundance: -
v_gene: TRBV2
d_gene: -
CDR3nt: TGTGCCAGCAGTGAAGCCCGGGGGACTAGCAATCAGCCCCAGCATTTT
CDR3aa: CASSEARGTSNQPQHF

j_gene: TRBJ2-1
abundance: -
v_gene: TRBV14
d_gene: -
CDR3nt: TGTGCCAGCAGCCAACGGTACAGGATGGGTAACAATGAGCAGTTCTTC
CDR3aa: CASSQRYRMGNNEQFF

j_gene: TRBJ2-7
abundance: few
v_gene: TRBV5-4
d_gene: TRBD2
CDR3nt: TGTGCCAGCAGCCAGCGGGGGCGCACCTACGAGCAGTACTTC
CDR3aa: CASSQRGRTYEQYF

j_gene: TRBJ1-5
abundance: -
v_gene: TRBV3-1/TRBV3-2
d_gene: -
CDR3nt: TGTGCCAGCAGCCAAGGACACAGGGTGGGAGATCAGCCCCAGCATTTT
CDR3aa: CASSQGHRVGDQPQHF

j_gene: TRBJ1-1
abundance: -
v_gene: TRBV7-9
d_gene: -
CDR3nt: TGTGCCAGCAGCCCCAAACGTCCGGGTAACACTGAAGCTTTCTTT
CDR3aa: CASSPKRPGNTEAFF

j_gene: TRBJ2-1
abundance: -
v_gene: TRBV6-6
d_gene: -
CDR3nt: TGTGCCAGCAGTTACCCTGGCCCAAGTGAGCAGTTCTTC
CDR3aa: CASSYPGPSEQFF

j_gene: TRBJ2-5
abundance: few
v_gene: TRBV4-2
d_gene: TRBD2
CDR3nt: TGTGCCAGCAGCCAAGATGGGAGGGGAGAGACCCAGTACTTC
CDR3aa: CASSQDGRGETQYF

j_gene: TRBJ2-7
abundance: few
v_gene: TRBV9
d_gene: TRBD1
CDR3nt: TGTGCCAGCAGCGTAGCCCCGGACCGGGACAGGGGGTCAAGCGAGCAGTACTTC
CDR3aa: CASSVAPDRDRGSSEQYF

j_gene: TRBJ2-1
abundance: -
v_gene: TRBV3-1/TRBV3-2
d_gene: -
CDR3nt: TGTGCCAGCAGCCAAGATCTGAGCTCCTACAATGAGCAGTTCTTC
CDR3aa: CASSQDLSSYNEQFF

j_gene: TRBJ2-7
abundance: once
v_gene: TRBV7-3
d_gene: TRBD2
CDR3nt: TGTGCCAGCAGCTTAGGGACTAGCGGGGGCCAGCAGTACTTC
CDR3aa: CASSLGTSGGQQYF

j_gene: TRBJ2-3
abundance: -
v_gene: TRBV2
d_gene: -
CDR3nt: TGTGCCAGCAGTGAGGGGCGGGGTTCTAGCACAGATACGCAGTATTTT
CDR3aa: CASSEGRGSSTDTQYF

j_gene: TRBJ2-2
abundance: -
v_gene: TRBV29-1
d_gene: TRBD2
CDR3nt: TGCAGCGTTGAAAGGCGGGGGGGAACCGGGGAGCTGTTTTTT
CDR3aa: CSVERRGGTGELFF

j_gene: TRBJ2-7
abundance: -
v_gene: TRBV12-3/TRBV12-4
d_gene: -
CDR3nt: TGTGCCAGCAGTTTAGCTCGCTCCTACGAGCAGTACTTC
CDR3aa: CASSLARSYEQYF

j_gene: TRBJ1-1
abundance: -
v_gene: TRBV2
d_gene: -
CDR3nt: TGTGCCAGCCGGACAGTGGAGACTGAAGCTTTCTTT
CDR3aa: CASRTVETEAFF

j_gene: TRBJ1-2
abundance: -
v_gene: TRBV6-5
d_gene: -
CDR3nt: TGTGCCAGCAGTTACTCCACAGGAACAGCTAACTATGGCTACACCTTC
CDR3aa: CASSYSTGTANYGYTF

j_gene: TRBJ1-3
abundance: -
v_gene: TRBV9
d_gene: -
CDR3nt: TGTGCCAGCAACCCCACGGAGGGCTCTGGAAACACCATATATTTT
CDR3aa: CASNPTEGSGNTIYF

j_gene: TRBJ2-7
abundance: -
v_gene: TRBV7-6
d_gene: TRBD2
CDR3nt: TGTGCCAGCAGCTTAGCTAGCGGGGGGTACGAGCAGTACTTC
CDR3aa: CASSLASGGYEQYF

j_gene: TRBJ1-2
abundance: -
v_gene: TRBV29-1
d_gene: -
CDR3nt: TGCAGCGTCTTTCATCAGGGGTGGTACACCTTC
CDR3aa: CSVFHQGWYTF

j_gene: TRBJ1-3
abundance: -
v_gene: TRBV7-9
d_gene: -
CDR3nt: TGTGCCAGCACCACCCCTCGCTGGGAAGCCTCGGGAGGAAACACCATATATTTT
CDR3aa: CASTTPRWEASGGNTIYF

j_gene: TRBJ2-1
abundance: -
v_gene: TRBV18
d_gene: TRBD2
CDR3nt: TGTGCCAGCTCACCTGACGGGGGGGCCGCATACAATGAGCAGTTCTTC
CDR3aa: CASSPDGGAAYNEQFF

j_gene: TRBJ2-6
abundance: -
v_gene: TRBV27
d_gene: -
CDR3nt: TGTGCCAGCAGGGGCAGCTACTCTGGGGCCAACGTCCTGACTTTC
CDR3aa: CASRGSYSGANVLTF

j_gene: TRBJ1-5
abundance: few
v_gene: TRBV7-2
d_gene: -
CDR3nt: TGTGCCAGCAGCTTCTACAATCAGCCCCAGCATTTT
CDR3aa: CASSFYNQPQHF

j_gene: TRBJ1-4
abundance: -
v_gene: TRBV5-4
d_gene: -
CDR3nt: TGTGCCAGCAGCTTGGGGTTAGGGAGTAATGAAAAACTGTTTTTT
CDR3aa: CASSLGLGSNEKLFF

j_gene: TRBJ1-6
abundance: -
v_gene: TRBV18
d_gene: -
CDR3nt: TGTGCCAGCTCACCAACCCCGCCAGGGTCCACGGGTCCCCTCCACTTT
CDR3aa: CASSPTPPGSTGPLHF

j_gene: TRBJ1-3
abundance: many
v_gene: TRBV5-4
d_gene: -
CDR3nt: TGTGCCAGCAGCTTGGGCCTATCGAGCTCTGGAAACACCATATATTTT
CDR3aa: CASSLGLSSSGNTIYF

j_gene: TRBJ1-5
abundance: few
v_gene: TRBV7-8
d_gene: -
CDR3nt: TGTGCCAGCAGCTTCCCCCATAGCAATCAGCCCCAGCATTTT
CDR3aa: CASSFPHSNQPQHF

j_gene: TRBJ1-2
abundance: -
v_gene: TRBV18
d_gene: TRBD1
CDR3nt: TGTGCCAGCTCACCACCGCGCGGACAGGGTGAATTCGGCTACACCTTC
CDR3aa: CASSPPRGQGEFGYTF

j_gene: TRBJ2-2
abundance: -
v_gene: TRBV27
d_gene: TRBD2
CDR3nt: TGTGCCAGCAGCCGATGGGGGGGGTCCGGGGAGCTGTTTTTT
CDR3aa: CASSRWGGSGELFF

j_gene: TRBJ1-5
abundance: -
v_gene: TRBV4-3
d_gene: -
CDR3nt: TGCGCCAGCAGCCAAGGGTTAACAGTACACAGTCAGCCCCAGCATTTT
CDR3aa: CASSQGLTVHSQPQHF

j_gene: TRBJ2-7
abundance: -
v_gene: TRBV13
d_gene: TRBD2
CDR3nt: TGTGCCAGCAGCTTACGAGGACTAGACCACGAGCAGTACTTC
CDR3aa: CASSLRGLDHEQYF

j_gene: TRBJ2-2
abundance: -
v_gene: TRBV18
d_gene: TRBD1
CDR3nt: TGTGCCAGCTCACAAGGGACAGGCGGGCTCGCGAACACCGGGGAGCTGTTTTTT
CDR3aa: CASSQGTGGLANTGELFF

j_gene: TRBJ2-3
abundance: -
v_gene: TRBV14
d_gene: -
CDR3nt: TGTGCCAGCAGCCAAGGTTCTGCCTGCTGCTTACATACACAGGAAAATACGCAGTATTTT
CDR3aa: CASSQGSACCLHTQENTQYF

j_gene: TRBJ2-7
abundance: -
v_gene: TRBV15
d_gene: -
CDR3nt: TGTGCCACCAGCAGAGATCCGGCAGGAACCTACGAGCAGTACTTC
CDR3aa: CATSRDPAGTYEQYF

j_gene: TRBJ2-4
abundance: -
v_gene: TRBV2
d_gene: -
CDR3nt: TGTGCCAGCAGTGTGGGTGGAGACAGCCCTAACGGCATTCAGTACTTC
CDR3aa: CASSVGGDSPNGIQYF

j_gene: TRBJ2-7
abundance: -
v_gene: TRBV4-2
d_gene: -
CDR3nt: TGTGCCAGCAGCCAAGATTCGGTGGCTGGGCCATACGAGCAGTACTTC
CDR3aa: CASSQDSVAGPYEQYF

j_gene: TRBJ1-1
abundance: -
v_gene: TRBV9
d_gene: -
CDR3nt: TGTGCCAGCAGCGTAGACGTAGGGGCTGAAGCTTTCTTT
CDR3aa: CASSVDVGAEAFF

j_gene: TRBJ1-1
abundance: -
v_gene: TRBV25-1
d_gene: TRBD1
CDR3nt: TGTGCCAGCAGTGCCGGGACAGGGGGCGGGATGAACACTGAAGCTTTCTTT
CDR3aa: CASSAGTGGGMNTEAFF

j_gene: TRBJ2-3
abundance: -
v_gene: TRBV5-1
d_gene: TRBD2
CDR3nt: TGCGCCAGCAGCTCAAGAGGGCCGACTAGCGGTTCTAGCACAGATACGCAGTATTTT
CDR3aa: CASSSRGPTSGSSTDTQYF

j_gene: TRBJ2-1
abundance: -
v_gene: TRBV11-2
d_gene: TRBD2
CDR3nt: TGTGCCAGCAGCTTGGGTCCTAGCGGGGTATACAATGAGCAGTTCTTC
CDR3aa: CASSLGPSGVYNEQFF

j_gene: TRBJ1-5
abundance: -
v_gene: TRBV29-1
d_gene: -
CDR3nt: TGCAGCGGCAGCCGGGACTCTTCTCAAAATCAGCCCCAGCATTTT
CDR3aa: CSGSRDSSQNQPQHF

j_gene: TRBJ2-1
abundance: -
v_gene: TRBV4-2
d_gene: TRBD1
CDR3nt: TGTGCCAGCAGCCTAGGGACAGGGGCTCCCAATGAGCAGTTCTTC
CDR3aa: CASSLGTGAPNEQFF

j_gene: TRBJ2-7
abundance: -
v_gene: TRBV6-5
d_gene: -
CDR3nt: TGTGCCAGCCGAAAGGAGGGTCACTCCTACGAGCAGTACTTC
CDR3aa: CASRKEGHSYEQYF

j_gene: TRBJ1-2
abundance: -
v_gene: TRBV9
d_gene: TRBD1
CDR3nt: TGTGCCAGCAGCGTAGAGGGGGCAGACCCCTATGGCTACACCTTC
CDR3aa: CASSVEGADPYGYTF

j_gene: TRBJ1-2
abundance: -
v_gene: TRBV18
d_gene: -
CDR3nt: TGTGCCAGCTCACCACAGATGGGCAGGGATAACTATGGCTACACCTTC
CDR3aa: CASSPQMGRDNYGYTF

j_gene: TRBJ2-7
abundance: -
v_gene: TRBV19
d_gene: TRBD2
CDR3nt: TGTGCCAGTAGTGGGGGACTACCCTCCTACGAGCAGTACTTC
CDR3aa: CASSGGLPSYEQYF

j_gene: TRBJ2-7
abundance: -
v_gene: TRBV9
d_gene: -
CDR3nt: TGTGCCAGCAGCGGGGAAGGGGAGGACGAGCAGTACTTC
CDR3aa: CASSGEGEDEQYF